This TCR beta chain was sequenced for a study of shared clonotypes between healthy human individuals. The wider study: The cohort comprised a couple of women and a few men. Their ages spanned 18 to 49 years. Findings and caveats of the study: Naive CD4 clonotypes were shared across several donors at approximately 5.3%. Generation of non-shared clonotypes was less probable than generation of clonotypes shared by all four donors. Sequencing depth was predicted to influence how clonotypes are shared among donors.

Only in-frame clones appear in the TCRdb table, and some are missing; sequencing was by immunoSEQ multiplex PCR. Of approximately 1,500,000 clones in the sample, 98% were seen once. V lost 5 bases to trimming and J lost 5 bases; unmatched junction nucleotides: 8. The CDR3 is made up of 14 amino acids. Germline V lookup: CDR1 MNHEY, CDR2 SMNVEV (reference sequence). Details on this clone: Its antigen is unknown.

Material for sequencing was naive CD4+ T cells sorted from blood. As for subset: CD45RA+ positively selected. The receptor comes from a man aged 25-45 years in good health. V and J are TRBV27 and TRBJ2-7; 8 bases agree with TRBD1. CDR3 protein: CASSLRTGYHEQYF. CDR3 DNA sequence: TGTGCCAGCAGTCTGAGGACAGGGTACCACGAGCAGTACTTC.